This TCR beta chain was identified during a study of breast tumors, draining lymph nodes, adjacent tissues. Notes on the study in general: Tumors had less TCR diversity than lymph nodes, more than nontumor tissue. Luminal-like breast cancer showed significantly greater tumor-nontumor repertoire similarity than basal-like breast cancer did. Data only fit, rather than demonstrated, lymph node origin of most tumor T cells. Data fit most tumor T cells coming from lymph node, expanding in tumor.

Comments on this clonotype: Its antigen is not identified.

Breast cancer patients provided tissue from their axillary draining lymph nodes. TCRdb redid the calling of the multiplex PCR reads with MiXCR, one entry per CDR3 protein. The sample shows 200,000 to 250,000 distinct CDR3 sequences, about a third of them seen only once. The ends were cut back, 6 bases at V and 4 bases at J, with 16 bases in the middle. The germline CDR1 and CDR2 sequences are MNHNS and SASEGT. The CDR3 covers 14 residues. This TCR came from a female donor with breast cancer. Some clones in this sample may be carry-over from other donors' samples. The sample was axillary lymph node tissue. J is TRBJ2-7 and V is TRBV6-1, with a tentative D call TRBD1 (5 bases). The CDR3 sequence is CASRPSAGSYEQYF. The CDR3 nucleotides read TGTGCCAGCAGACCCTCGGCAGGGTCTTACGAGCAGTACTTC.